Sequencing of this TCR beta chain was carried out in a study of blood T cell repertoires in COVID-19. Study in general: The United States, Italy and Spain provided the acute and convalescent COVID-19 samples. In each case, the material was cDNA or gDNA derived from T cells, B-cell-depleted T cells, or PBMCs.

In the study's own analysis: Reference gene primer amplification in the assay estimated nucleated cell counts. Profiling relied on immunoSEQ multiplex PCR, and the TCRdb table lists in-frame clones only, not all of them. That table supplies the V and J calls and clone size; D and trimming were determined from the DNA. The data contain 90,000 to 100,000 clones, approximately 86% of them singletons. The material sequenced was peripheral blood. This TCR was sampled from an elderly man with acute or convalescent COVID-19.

CDR3 sequence (DNA): TGTGCCAGCAGTTGGGGCAGATCCAATCAGCCCCAGCATTTT. It codes for CASSWGRSNQPQHF. The chain combines TRBV6-6 with TRBJ1-5, with D tentatively TRBD1 (5 bases). Germline V CDR1 and CDR2: MNHNY, SVGAGI (reference sequence). Trimming stripped 4 bases from V and 3 bases from J, with 10 bases between. This CDR3 spans 14 amino acids.